This TCR beta chain was found in a study of shared clonotypes between healthy human individuals. Profiling relied on immunoSEQ multiplex PCR, and the TCRdb table lists in-frame clones only, not all of them. The repertoire holds millions of clones, with about 95% as singletons. Overall study results and limits: Naive CD4 clonotypes overlapped across a few donors at around 4.8%. The study's rarefaction showed incomplete sorted-subset sequencing despite large depth.

Of note for this clone: The antigen remains undetermined.

The CDR3 spans 18 residues. CDR1 and CDR2 from the germline V gene are SGHVS and FQNEAQ. The trim removed 2 bases at V and 6 bases at J, leaving 19 bases unmatched. The naive CD8 subset, CD45RO-negative cells positively selected for CCR7, excluded terminally differentiated effector memory CD45RA+ cells. This rearrangement joins TRBV7-8 to TRBJ2-7; the match to TRBD1 covers 7 bases. The source is a man between 18 and 35 years old in good health. Specimen: naive CD8+ T cells sorted from blood. The CDR3 protein is CASSLFWDRPASHREQYF. Here the CDR3 DNA reads TGTGCCAGCAGCTTATTTTGGGACAGACCAGCCAGCCATCGCGAGCAGTACTTC. Full variable domain (outside the CDR3, taken from reference TRBV7-8 and TRBJ2-7): GAGVSQSPRYKVAKRGQDVALRCDPISGHVSLFWYQQALGQGPEFLTYFQNEAQLDKSGLPSDRFFAERPEGSVSTLKIQRTQQEDSAVYLCASSLFWDRPASHREQYFGPGTRLTVT.